This T cell receptor (beta chain) was found in a study of T cell responses to AZD1222 COVID-19 vaccine. Study results and limitations: The sample set comprised mostly white British donors with more females, and clonal diversity was possibly underestimated.

Assay used: immunoSEQ multiplex PCR; TCRdb lists only in-frame clones, some missing. Of tens of thousands of clones detected, roughly 90% appear once; the ten largest clones hold approximately 2.8%. To note about this clone: The antigen is undetermined.

CDR3 length equals 14 residues. Germline lookup yields CDR1 SGHTA and CDR2 FQGNSA. The V gene lost 5 bases and the J gene lost 5 bases, with 13 bases spanning the gap. This sequence joins TRBV7-2 and TRBJ1-5, with a possible D match to TRBD1 (5 bases). The sequence was obtained from an adult in good health. Sequencing used peripheral blood, obtained on day 0 of MenACWY control vaccination. CDR3 nucleotide sequence: TGTGCCAGCAGCACCGCCCAGGGACATCAGCCCCAGCATTTT. Protein product: CASSTAQGHQPQHF.